One sample yielded the 23 T cell receptor beta chains listed below, sequenced in a study of cytomegalovirus exposure and HLA in healthy donors (dated by TCRdb to the late 2010s). The receptor library was made with the immunoSEQ multiplex PCR assay. For the multiplex PCR, a mixture combining 60 forward primers for TCR Vbeta segments and 13 reverse primers for TCR Jbeta segments was used. TCRdb provides this immuneACCESS table in a form limited to in-frame rearrangements. Some clones are lacking; in checked studies, under half of them reflect an unresolved V gene, and why the rest are absent is not known. Across this sample there are some 140,000 clones, with around 81% seen only once. The ten most abundant clones make up around 6% of the sample. The sample taken for sequencing was PBMCs. These receptors came from a woman aged 40 to 55 in good health and CMV-seropositive.

This clone was seen a handful of times. V usage is TRBV5-1 and J usage is TRBJ2-7, with 8 bases lining up with TRBD1. The V gene end was trimmed by 5 bases and the J gene end by 0 bases; junction bases not matched to a gene: 13. The V gene's germline CDR1 is SGHRS and CDR2 YFSETQ. The CDR3 runs 17 residues. CDR3 bases: TGCGCCAGCAGGTACGGGACAGGCGGAAGGAGCTCCTACGAGCAGTACTTC. It encodes CASRYGTGGRSSYEQYF.

This clone was observed a single time. This chain connects TRBV5-1 to TRBJ2-3, with 7 bases fitting TRBD1. Germline CDR1 reads SGHRS; CDR2 reads YFSETQ. The CDR3 covers 16 residues. With 7 bases clipped from V and 2 bases from J, the junction kept 13 bases outside the gene matches. The CDR3 reads CASGLSSDRSTDTQYF. CDR3 bases: TGCGCCAGCGGCCTATCCTCGGACAGGTCCACAGATACGCAGTATTTT.

This sequence joins TRBV25-1 and TRBJ2-6; 9 bases map to TRBD1. J lost 3 bases, V lost 6 bases, and 9 bases had no gene match. Germline assignment: CDR1 MGHDK and CDR2 SYGVNS. This CDR3 spans 17 amino acids. CDR3 residues: CASRQTGTGSGANVLTF. DNA of the CDR3: TGTGCCAGCAGGCAAACCGGGACAGGGAGTGGGGCCAACGTCCTGACTTTC.

This rearrangement joins TRBV30 to TRBJ2-1, with 8 bases matching TRBD2. V shed 3 bases and J 3 bases; nucleotides not matched to a gene: 1. CDR1 is GTSNPN, CDR2 SVGIG, per germline (reference sequence). This CDR3 region has 13 residues. The CDR3 sequence: CAWRREVYNEQFF. CDR3 DNA sequence: TGTGCCTGGAGGCGGGAGGTCTACAATGAGCAGTTCTTC.

The CDR3 region is CASQREAYEQYF. CDR3 DNA: TGTGCCAGCCAAAGGGAGGCCTACGAGCAGTACTTC. The chain uses TRBV2 and TRBJ2-7; the D gene is possibly TRBD2 (6 bases). Trimming stripped 8 bases from V and 2 bases from J, with 10 bases between. The CDR3 loop spans 12 amino acids. Looked up from germline, CDR1 is SNHLY and CDR2 is FYNNEI.

The chain links TRBV5-1 to TRBJ2-1; maybe TRBD2 (5 bases). Germline-derived CDR1 and CDR2 are SGHRS and YFSETQ. The CDR3 spans 14 residues. Trimming cost V 4 bases and J 7 bases, with 15 bases left between them. Written as DNA, the CDR3 is TGCGCCAGCAGCGGAGGCTCGTCTGGGAATGAGCAGTTCTTC. It is translated as CASSGGSSGNEQFF.

The rearrangement uses TRBV21-1 and TRBJ2-7; the D segment call TRBD2 is taken from the table without a DNA check. TRBV21-1 is reported as a pseudogene. The CDR3 totals 15 residues. The CDR3 nucleotides read TGTGCCAGCAGCAAAGGGACTAGGGGAGTGGGCGAGCAGTACTTC. Translating it yields CASSKGTRGVGEQYF.

This clone has a single count. This chain joins TRBV28 and TRBJ1-2; possibly TRBD1 for D (5 bases). The CDR3 contains 14 residues. Germline loops: CDR1 MDHEN, CDR2 SYDVKM. Between the trimmed V and J ends, which lost 4 bases and 4 bases, there was a span of 13 bases. The CDR3 is CASSSGPDSYGYTF. CDR3 nucleotides: TGTGCCAGCAGTTCTGGGCCCGACAGCTATGGCTACACCTTC.

The chain combines TRBV9 with TRBJ1-5; D unclear. The CDR3 sequence is 13 residues long. V shed 3 bases and J shed 7 bases, with 11 bases lying between them. Germline-derived CDR1 and CDR2 are SGDLS and YYNGEE. In nucleotides, the CDR3 is TGTGCCAGCAGCGGCGGAGGGAACCAGCCCCAGCATTTT. Its protein is CASSGGGNQPQHF.

V usage is TRBV14 and J usage is TRBJ2-7; weak D call: TRBD1 (5 bases). Germline CDR1 reads SGHDN; CDR2 reads FVKESK. V gave up 2 bases and J gave up 4 bases, with 9 bases separating them. The CDR3 sequence is 13 residues long. The CDR3 spells CASSQRGYYEQYF. The DNA for the CDR3 is TGTGCCAGCAGCCAAAGGGGCTATTACGAGCAGTACTTC.

The chain employs TRBV27 and TRBJ2-1; 11 bases line up with TRBD2. The CDR3 runs to 16 residues. The junction had 8 bases not matched to a gene; V was cut back by 3 bases and J by 7 bases. Per germline, CDR1 MNHEY and CDR2 SMNVEV (reference sequence). The CDR3 bases are TGTGCCAGCAGTTTCACTAGCGGGAGAGTATGGAATGAGCAGTTCTTC. Its protein is CASSFTSGRVWNEQFF.

The V gene is TRBV27, the J gene TRBJ2-7, with D hard to call. CDR1 and CDR2 from the germline V gene are MNHEY and SMNVEV (reference sequence). The ends were cut back, 6 bases at V and 2 bases at J, with 8 bases in the middle. The CDR3 spans 12 residues. The CDR3 region has the DNA TGTGCCAGCAGGGCAGAAACCTACGAGCAGTACTTC. Amino acids: CASRAETYEQYF.

This sequence joins TRBV28 and TRBJ1-5; weak D call: TRBD1 (5 bases). The CDR3 has 14 residues. Deletions cut 1 base from V and 7 bases from J, with 11 bases between. Germline CDR1 MDHEN, CDR2 SYDVKM. The CDR3 sequence is CASSLLGGGQPQHF. In DNA, the CDR3 is TGTGCCAGCAGTTTATTGGGGGGTGGACAGCCCCAGCATTTT.

The chain is built from TRBV19 and TRBJ1-5; D is unresolved. V was trimmed by 6 bases and J by 5 bases, leaving 14 bases between them. This CDR3 has 14 amino acids. Germline V lookup: CDR1 LNHDA, CDR2 SQIVND (reference sequence). CDR3 bases: TGTGCCAGTAGCTCGGGGATCCGGCATCAGCCCCAGCATTTT. Its translation: CASSSGIRHQPQHF.

V and J are TRBV5-1 and TRBJ2-3, with unresolved D. Germline assignment: CDR1 SGHRS and CDR2 YFSETQ. The CDR3 has 14 amino acids. Trimming cost V 0 bases and J 8 bases, with 13 bases left between them. CDR3 DNA sequence: TGCGCCAGCAGCTTGGACTACGGTCTCGGTACGCAGTATTTT. Translating it yields CASSLDYGLGTQYF. Complete variable domain (other parts from reference TRBV5-1 and TRBJ2-3): KAGVTQTPRYLIKTRGQQVTLSCSPISGHRSVSWYQQTPGQGLQFLFEYFSETQRNKGNFPGRFSGRQFSNSRSEMNVSTLELGDSALYLCASSLDYGLGTQYFGPGTRLTVL.

The CDR3 loop is CASIKGGGDRPFF. The CDR3 DNA reads as TGTGCCAGCATCAAAGGGGGGGGCGATCGTCCGTTCTTC. The chain employs TRBV13 and TRBJ2-1; possibly TRBD2 for D (7 bases). Germline values: CDR1 PRHDT, CDR2 FYEKMQ (reference sequence). The CDR3 totals 13 residues. V lost 7 bases and J 15 bases, leaving 22 bases between the germline ends.

This rearrangement joins TRBV6-1 to TRBJ1-5; the D gene is possibly TRBD1 (5 bases). There are 13 residues in the CDR3. V was shortened by 2 bases and J by 7 bases, with 9 bases between the two germline ends. CDR1 is MNHNS, CDR2 SASEGT, per germline. CDR3 in amino acids: CASSERRGQPQHF. The CDR3 nucleotides read TGTGCCAGCAGTGAAAGGAGGGGACAGCCCCAGCATTTT.

This clone has a single count. This chain links TRBV25-1 with TRBJ2-5; TRBD2 might be the D (7 bases). The CDR3 has 15 residues. Trimming took off 3 bases at V and 2 bases at J, with 13 bases between the two ends. The germline CDR1 and CDR2 sequences are MGHDK and SYGVNS. The CDR3 bases are TGTGCCAGCAGTGACCCCCGGGGGGCTCAAGAGACCCAGTACTTC. Residues: CASSDPRGAQETQYF.

The chain joins TRBV29-1 to TRBJ2-7; 10 bases align to TRBD1. Per the germline V gene, CDR1 is SQVTM and CDR2 is ANQGSEA. V trimming: 0 bases; J trimming: 7 bases; junction bases outside the gene matches: 9. The CDR3 runs to 15 residues. The DNA for the CDR3 is TGCAGCGTTGAAGATCCAGGGGACAGGGGTGGAGAGCAGTACTTC. Translation: CSVEDPGDRGGEQYF.

This clone has more than one count but fewer than ten. The chain is built from TRBV5-8 and TRBJ1-3; the D is unclear. CDR1 SGHTS and CDR2 YDEGEE come from the germline V gene. V was trimmed by 2 bases and J by 0 bases, leaving 12 bases between them. This CDR3 spans 16 amino acids. CDR3 region: CASSFRGKDSGNTIYF. The CDR3 coding sequence is TGTGCCAGCAGCTTTCGGGGAAAAGACTCTGGAAACACCATATATTTT.

The rearrangement uses TRBV7-3 and TRBJ2-7; TRBD2 matches at 10 bases. This CDR3 region has 14 residues. V was clipped by 5 bases and J by 3 bases; unmatched bases: 4. Germline loops: CDR1 SGHTA, CDR2 FQGTGA. CDR3 in DNA: TGTGCCAGCAGCGCCATAGCGGGAGGCTACGAGCAGTACTTC. Its translation is CASSAIAGGYEQYF.

The chain joins TRBV5-1 to TRBJ2-7; TRBD1 might be the D (8 bases). The germline V gene has CDR1 SGHRS and CDR2 YFSETQ. Trimming shortened V by 2 bases and J by 3 bases, and 15 bases separated the two germline ends. CDR3 size: 15 residues. The CDR3 spells CASSLQGGPNYEQYF. The CDR3 region has the DNA TGCGCCAGCAGCTTACAGGGGGGGCCTAACTACGAGCAGTACTTC.

The chain recombines TRBV9 with TRBJ2-1; 14 bases are shared with TRBD2. J gave up 4 bases and V 0 bases, and 0 bases lay outside the gene matches. The CDR3 has 16 amino acids. The germline V gene encodes CDR1 SGDLS and CDR2 YYNGEE. CDR3 nucleotide sequence: TGTGCCAGCAGCGTAGGACTAGCGGGAGGGTACAATGAGCAGTTCTTC. Its protein is CASSVGLAGGYNEQFF.